Following are 27 T cell receptor beta chains from one sample sequenced in a study of PD-L1 blockade in urothelial cancer. Libraries were prepared by immunoSEQ multiplex PCR; TCRdb keeps only in-frame clonotypes and omits some of them. Seen here are about 100,000 clones, 91% observed once, and the top ten hold around 0.92%. The sample in question was PBMCs, obtained around atezolizumab (anti-PD-L1) treatment. The receptor source for this set is a woman aged 80 or older with urothelial cancer.

This rearrangement joins TRBV27 to TRBJ2-3, with 7 bases matching TRBD2. Germline CDR1 is MNHEY and CDR2 is SMNVEV (reference sequence). CDR3 length equals 13 residues. V trimming: 4 bases; J trimming: 5 bases; junction bases outside the gene matches: 3. The CDR3 loop reads CASSWGGRDTQYF. The CDR3 DNA sequence: TGTGCCAGCAGTTGGGGGGGTCGAGATACGCAGTATTTT.

The chain links TRBV6-1 to TRBJ2-7, with a possible D match to TRBD2 (6 bases). In germline, CDR1 is MNHNS, CDR2 SASEGT. The length of the CDR3 is 13 residues. V was trimmed by 4 bases and J by 0 bases, leaving 7 bases between them. CDR3 residues: CASSVSGSYEQYF. CDR3 nucleotide sequence: TGTGCCAGCAGTGTTAGCGGCTCCTACGAGCAGTACTTC.

The chain couples TRBV6-1 to TRBJ2-1; TRBD2 aligns across 9 bases. Germline V gene data show CDR1 as MNHNS and CDR2 as SASEGT. The length of the CDR3 is 15 residues. V shed 7 bases, J shed 5 bases, and the junction held 9 bases outside the gene matches. The CDR3 region is CASTAIAGAHNEQFF. CDR3 nucleotides: TGTGCCAGCACTGCCATAGCGGGAGCCCACAATGAGCAGTTCTTC.

The rearrangement links TRBV11-2 to TRBJ2-2; D is undetermined. CDR1 and CDR2 from the germline V gene are SGHAT and FQNNGV. The V end lost 1 base, the J end lost 4 bases, and 4 bases lay between the germline ends. The CDR3 spans 13 residues. The CDR3 is CASSLAGTGELFF. The CDR3 coding sequence is TGTGCCAGCAGCTTAGCGGGCACCGGGGAGCTGTTTTTT.

This sequence joins TRBV6-1 and TRBJ1-4; 7 bases are shared with TRBD1. Germline values: CDR1 MNHNS, CDR2 SASEGT. This CDR3 is built from 14 residues. The V and J ends lost 10 bases and 8 bases, in that order; junction bases with no gene match: 13. CDR3 sequence reads: CATGNRGYGEKLFF. CDR3 sequence (DNA): TGTGCCACCGGGAACAGGGGATACGGAGAAAAACTGTTTTTT.

V usage is TRBV27 and J usage is TRBJ1-3; D is unclear. From germline, CDR1 is MNHEY and CDR2 SMNVEV (reference sequence). This CDR3 is 15 amino acids long. Trimming cost V 0 bases and J 0 bases, with 6 bases left between them. CDR3 nucleotides: TGTGCCAGCAGTTTATCACCCAGCTCTGGAAACACCATATATTTT. This sequence encodes CASSLSPSSGNTIYF.

The chain employs TRBV27 and TRBJ2-2; possibly TRBD1 for D (6 bases). V lost 4 bases, J lost 8 bases, and 11 bases lay in between. The V gene's germline CDR1 is MNHEY and CDR2 SMNVEV (reference sequence). The CDR3 has 13 amino acids. CDR3 residues: CASSSQGYGELFF. The CDR3 DNA follows: TGTGCCAGCAGTTCACAGGGTTATGGGGAGCTGTTTTTT.

The V and J genes are TRBV5-6 and TRBJ2-5; D perhaps matches TRBD2 (6 bases). Trimming pared 3 bases from V and 0 bases from J, leaving 12 bases between. The CDR3 is made up of 15 amino acids. Germline V gene lookup returns CDR1 SGHDT and CDR2 YYEEEE. The CDR3 DNA reads as TGTGCCAGCAGCTGGCCGGAGGGGAACCAAGAGACCCAGTACTTC. Protein sequence: CASSWPEGNQETQYF.

The rearrangement links TRBV9 to TRBJ1-2, with a possible D match to TRBD1 (6 bases). V was cut by 0 bases and J by 4 bases, with 13 bases left in between. The CDR3 is 15 amino acids. Per the germline V gene, CDR1 is SGDLS and CDR2 is YYNGEE. CDR3 coding DNA: TGTGCCAGCAGCGTAGCGGGAGGGGGATCCTATGGCTACACCTTC. It specifies CASSVAGGGSYGYTF.

This clone showed up just a few times. This chain uses TRBV4-2 with TRBJ1-5; D remains unclear. Germline-derived CDR1 and CDR2 are LGHNA and YNFKEQ. Between the trimmed V and J ends, which lost 0 bases and 7 bases, there was a span of 7 bases. The CDR3 runs 13 residues. CDR3 DNA: TGTGCCAGCAGCCAAGATATGAGCCAGCCCCAGCATTTT. As protein: CASSQDMSQPQHF.

This rearrangement joins TRBV5-8 to TRBJ1-2; a possible D gene is TRBD1 (6 bases). Germline V gene sequence: CDR1 SGHTS, CDR2 YDEGEE. This CDR3 spans 12 amino acids. The V and J ends lost 2 bases and 7 bases respectively, with 9 bases between them. The CDR3 DNA is TGTGCCAGCAGCTTCCAGGGGAGTGGCTACACCTTC. This gives the protein CASSFQGSGYTF. Variable domain in full (rest from reference TRBV5-8 and TRBJ1-2): EAGVTQSPTHLIKTRGQQATLRCSPISGHTSVYWYQQALGLGLQFLLWYDEGEERNRGNFPPRFSGRQFPNYSSELNVNALELEDSALYLCASSFQGSGYTFGSGTRLTVV.

The CDR3 DNA reads TGCGCCAGCAGCTTGACGGGGTTGGGAAACACCATATATTTT. Amino acids: CASSLTGLGNTIYF. The V call is TRBV5-1, the J call TRBJ1-3; no firm D call. The V end was cut by 1 base, the J end by 4 bases, with 9 bases between. This CDR3 has 14 amino acids. Germline CDR1 SGHRS, CDR2 YFSETQ.

This clone came up once. V is TRBV19 and J is TRBJ2-2; TRBD2 is a possible D gene (6 bases). This CDR3 contains 15 residues. Trimming pared 5 bases from V and 0 bases from J, leaving 10 bases between. The germline CDR1 and CDR2 sequences are LNHDA and SQIVND (reference sequence). CDR3 loop: CASSLGLPNTGELFF. Here the CDR3 DNA reads TGTGCCAGTAGTTTGGGACTTCCGAACACCGGGGAGCTGTTTTTT.

V gene TRBV27 combines with J gene TRBJ2-2; 9 bases line up with TRBD2. Germline CDR1 MNHEY, CDR2 SMNVEV (reference sequence). J lost 6 bases, V lost 2 bases, and 10 bases had no gene match. The CDR3 runs to 17 residues. DNA of the CDR3: TGTGCCAGCAGTTTAATGGCCCGGAGCGGGGGGTCCGGGGAGCTGTTTTTT. It codes for CASSLMARSGGSGELFF.

The rearrangement uses TRBV6-1 and TRBJ2-1; TRBD2 matches at 9 bases. V lost 7 bases and J lost 9; bases outside the gene matches: 13. The CDR3 sequence is 15 residues long. Germline CDR1 is MNHNS and CDR2 is SASEGT. CDR3 nucleotides: TGTGCCAGCATTCCCGGACTAGCGTACGGGAGTGAGCAGTTCTTC. Translated: CASIPGLAYGSEQFF.

The rearrangement joins TRBV28 to TRBJ2-1; TRBD1 agrees at 10 bases. After removal of 4 bases from V and 8 bases from J, the junction contained 5 bases not matched to a gene. Germline V gives CDR1 MDHEN, CDR2 SYDVKM. The CDR3 is 14 amino acids. This chain's CDR3 is CASSSDRGVHEQFF. For the CDR3, the DNA is TGTGCCAGCAGTTCGGACAGGGGGGTACATGAGCAGTTCTTC.

In this sample, this clone turned up once. CDR3 nucleotides: TGCGCCAGCAGCGGCGGGACTAGCGGGATGTACAATGAGCAGTTCTTC. This gives the protein CASSGGTSGMYNEQFF. The J gene is TRBJ2-1, the V gene TRBV5-1; 13 nucleotides match TRBD2. The V gene end was trimmed by 4 bases and the J gene end by 4 bases; junction bases not matched to a gene: 5. CDR1 is SGHRS, CDR2 YFSETQ, per germline. This CDR3 is 16 amino acids long.

CDR3 DNA: TGCAGTGCTAGAGCCGGGACTGAAGCTTTCTTT. This gives the protein CSARAGTEAFF. The J gene is TRBJ1-1, the V gene TRBV20-1; D is unclear. Germline V gene sequence: CDR1 DFQATT, CDR2 SNEGSKA (reference sequence). The CDR3 runs 11 residues. V shed 1 base and J shed 5 bases, with 5 bases lying between them.

The chain joins TRBV7-9 to TRBJ2-4, with 8 bases lining up with TRBD2. This CDR3 spans 14 amino acids. The junction had 8 bases not matched to a gene; V was cut back by 5 bases and J by 8 bases. From germline, CDR1 is SEHNR and CDR2 FQNEAQ (reference sequence). The CDR3 here is CASSPGGGSDIQYF. The CDR3, as DNA: TGTGCCAGCAGCCCCGGGGGGGGATCGGACATTCAGTACTTC. The full variable domain, rest sourced from reference TRBV7-9 and TRBJ2-4, is DTGVSQNPRHKITKRGQNVTFRCDPISEHNRLYWYRQTLGQGPEFLTYFQNEAQLEKSRLLSDRFSAERPKGSFSTLEIQRTEQGDSAMYLCASSPGGGSDIQYFGAGTRLSVL.

In its sample, this clone was seen once. This rearrangement joins TRBV10-3 to TRBJ2-7; 9 positions agree with TRBD1. Germline CDR1 ENHRY, CDR2 SYGVKD. The CDR3 loop spans 15 amino acids. J was trimmed by 5 bases and V by 4 bases; bases with no gene match: 9. CDR3 in DNA: TGTGCCATCAGTGGGGGGGACAGGGCATTCGACGAGCAGTACTTC. Amino acids: CAISGGDRAFDEQYF.

The chain recombines TRBV19 with TRBJ1-5, with D perhaps TRBD1 (5 bases). The V gene lost 10 bases and the J gene lost 0 bases, with 22 bases spanning the gap. CDR1 and CDR2 (germline): LNHDA, SQIVND (reference sequence). The CDR3 is made up of 17 amino acids. CDR3 coding DNA: TGTGCCACCCTTGCGGGGGGAGGGCCGTATAGCAATCAGCCCCAGCATTTT. Residues: CATLAGGGPYSNQPQHF.

The V and J genes are TRBV19 and TRBJ1-2; D is ambiguous. The germline CDR1 and CDR2 sequences are LNHDA and SQIVND (reference sequence). V was clipped by 5 bases and J by 0 bases, with 19 bases between them. The CDR3 contains 17 residues. The CDR3 nucleotides are TGTGCCAGTAGTGACACCCCCTCGGGGAGAGCTAACTATGGCTACACCTTC. Translation: CASSDTPSGRANYGYTF.

This clone was recorded once. This chain uses TRBV18 with TRBJ2-7; D uncertain. The CDR3 is 15 residues long. Trimming took off 3 bases at V and 5 bases at J, with 17 bases between the two ends. The V gene's germline CDR1 is KGHSH and CDR2 LQKENI. DNA of the CDR3: TGTGCCAGCTCACCGCTGGGTGCGGAGTACGACGAGCAGTACTTC. Residues: CASSPLGAEYDEQYF.

This chain links TRBV6-6 with TRBJ2-3; 8 nucleotides match TRBD2. This CDR3 comprises 14 residues. In germline, CDR1 is MNHNY, CDR2 SVGAGI (reference sequence). V shed 8 bases and J 5 bases; nucleotides not matched to a gene: 9. This CDR3 reads CASLKRETEDTQYF. The CDR3 nucleotides are TGTGCCAGCCTAAAGCGGGAGACTGAAGATACGCAGTATTTT.

The gene calls are TRBV13 and TRBJ2-1; 9 bases align to TRBD2. Germline V gene sequence: CDR1 PRHDT, CDR2 FYEKMQ (reference sequence). Germline trimming cut 0 bases from V and 9 bases from J; bases unmatched to any gene: 18. There are 19 residues in the CDR3. CDR3 nucleotide sequence: TGTGCCAGCAGCTTAGGCTACGAAGAGATAGCGGGAGTTTTAGGTGAGCAGTTCTTC. It encodes CASSLGYEEIAGVLGEQFF. The entire variable domain, with the rest obtained from reference TRBV13 and TRBJ2-1, is as follows: AAGVIQSPRHLIKEKRETATLKCYPIPRHDTVYWYQQGPGQDPQFLISFYEKMQSDKGSIPDRFSAQQFSDYHSELNMSSLELGDSALYFCASSLGYEEIAGVLGEQFFGPGTRLTVL.

CDR3 amino acids: CASSAQIPREGQETQYF. CDR3 DNA sequence: TGTGCCAGCAGCGCCCAGATCCCGCGGGAAGGGCAAGAGACCCAGTACTTC. The chain combines TRBV7-9 with TRBJ2-5; D is perhaps TRBD2 (6 bases). Germline V lookup: CDR1 SEHNR, CDR2 FQNEAQ (reference sequence). The CDR3 has 17 amino acids. V shed 5 bases and J shed 2 bases, with 21 bases lying between them. Supplemented by reference TRBV7-9 and TRBJ2-5, the full variable domain reads DTGVSQNPRHKITKRGQNVTFRCDPISEHNRLYWYRQTLGQGPEFLTYFQNEAQLEKSRLLSDRFSAERPKGSFSTLEIQRTEQGDSAMYLCASSAQIPREGQETQYFGPGTRLLVL.

The chain uses TRBV7-3 and TRBJ2-3; TRBD2 aligns across 7 bases. The CDR3 extends over 18 amino acids. The germline V gene has CDR1 SGHTA and CDR2 FQGTGA. The V segment lost 1 base and the J segment 2 bases; nucleotides outside the gene matches: 12. The CDR3 sequence: CASSLNPSGGRNTDTQYF. The CDR3 DNA reads as TGTGCCAGCAGCTTAAACCCCTCGGGGGGACGAAACACAGATACGCAGTATTTT. Filled out from reference TRBV7-3 and TRBJ2-3, the complete variable domain reads GAGVSQTPSNKVTEKGKYVELRCDPISGHTALYWYRQSLGQGPEFLIYFQGTGAADDSGLPNDRFFAVRPEGSVSTLKIQRTERGDSAVYLCASSLNPSGGRNTDTQYFGPGTRLTVL.